This T cell receptor (beta chain) was recorded in a study of control samples from healthy donors and cancer patients. V lost 5 bases to trimming and J lost 4 bases, with 14 bases between them. This CDR3 comprises 15 residues. Germline V lookup: CDR1 SGHNT, CDR2 YENEEA. The data were produced by immunoSEQ multiplex PCR, yet TCRdb's version contains in-frame clones alone and is incomplete. The data contain about 160,000 clones, roughly 89% of them singletons. This clone was detected once. The source of this sequence is a man between 25 and 39 years old in good health. The sequenced material came from blood. V gene TRBV11-3 combines with J gene TRBJ2-2; TRBD2 might be the D (7 bases). CDR3 residues: CASSRRGAGTGELFF. The CDR3 DNA reads TGTGCCAGCAGCCGTCGGGGGGCTGGCACCGGGGAGCTGTTTTTT. Supplemented by reference TRBV11-3 and TRBJ2-2, the full variable domain reads EAGVVQSPRYKIIEKKQPVAFWCNPISGHNTLYWYLQNLGQGPELLIRYENEEAVDDSQLPKDRFSAERLKGVDSTLKIQPAELGDSAVYLCASSRRGAGTGELFFGEGSRLTVL.